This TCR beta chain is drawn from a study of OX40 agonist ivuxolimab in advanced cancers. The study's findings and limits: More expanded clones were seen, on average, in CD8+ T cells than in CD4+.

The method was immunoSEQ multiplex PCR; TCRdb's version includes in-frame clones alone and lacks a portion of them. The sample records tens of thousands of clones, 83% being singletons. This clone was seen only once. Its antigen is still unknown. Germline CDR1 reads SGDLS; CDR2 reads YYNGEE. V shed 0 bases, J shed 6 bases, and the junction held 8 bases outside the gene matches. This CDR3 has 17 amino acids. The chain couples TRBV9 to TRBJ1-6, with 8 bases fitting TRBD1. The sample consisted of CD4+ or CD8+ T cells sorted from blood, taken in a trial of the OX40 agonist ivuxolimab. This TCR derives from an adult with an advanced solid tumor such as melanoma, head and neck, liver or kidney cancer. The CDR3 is CASSVEGDRFPNSPLHF. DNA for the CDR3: TGTGCCAGCAGCGTAGAGGGGGACAGGTTTCCTAATTCACCCCTCCACTTT.